The rows below give T cell receptor beta chains drawn from one sample of a study of spatial heterogeneity in lung cancer. TCRdb independently ran MiXCR on the 5' RACE reads; one entry per CDR3 protein. The repertoire holds nearly 80,000 distinct CDR3 sequences, 8% seen once, with 6.8% in the top ten. Sequenced material: PBMCs, taken at surgery. These receptors all come from a male donor with early-stage non-small cell lung cancer. Each CDR3 is given with its conserved first and last residue. D genes are given only for firm matches. Only part of the rows carry a size: once, few, many, or a class if the clone is expanded.

TGTGCCACCAGCAGAGCACAGGGGAACCTTAACTATGGCTACACCTTC	CATSRAQGNLNYGYTF	TRBJ1-2	TRBV15	few	TRBD1
TGTGCCAGCAGTTTATTCCAGGCTACTGGAAACACCATATATTTT	CASSLFQATGNTIYF	TRBJ1-3	TRBV12-3/TRBV12-4	-	-
TGTGCCAGCAGTCACCCCGCTGGGGCAGGAACTGAAGCTTTCTTT	CASSHPAGAGTEAFF	TRBJ1-1	TRBV6-5	many	-
TGCAGCGTTATCCGGGACTCGGGTGGCCGGGAGCTGTTTTTT	CSVIRDSGGRELFF	TRBJ2-2	TRBV29-1	many	-
TGTGCCAGCAGCTTCCAGGGAGTAAATCAGCCCCAGCATTTT	CASSFQGVNQPQHF	TRBJ1-5	TRBV7-2	-	-
TGCGCCAGCAGCTTGGGGGGACAGGCGGCACGAAAAGCTTTCTTT	CASSLGGQAARKAFF	TRBJ1-1	TRBV5-1	few	TRBD1
TGCGCCAGCAGCCAAGCTCCTTCCCCCTCCTACAATGAGCAGTTCTTC	CASSQAPSPSYNEQFF	TRBJ2-1	TRBV4-1	many	-
TGTGCCAGCAGCCCCCGGGTGGGGACAGGGCTGTACAATGAGCAGTTCTTC	CASSPRVGTGLYNEQFF	TRBJ2-1	TRBV6-5	-	TRBD1
TGCGCCAGCAGCTTGGACGGGGGTTCCCTCTCTGGAAACACCATATATTTT	CASSLDGGSLSGNTIYF	TRBJ1-3	TRBV5-1	-	-
TGTGCCTGGGGACAACCCGGGACCGGGGAGCTGTTTTTT	CAWGQPGTGELFF	TRBJ2-2	TRBV30	-	-
TGTGCCAGCAGCGCAGGGGGCTCGAATGAAAAACTGTTTTTT	CASSAGGSNEKLFF	TRBJ1-4	TRBV9	-	TRBD1
TGTGCCAGCAGCTCCGGGACAGGGGGCCTCGGAATCTATGGCTACACCTTC	CASSSGTGGLGIYGYTF	TRBJ1-2	TRBV7-8	many	TRBD1
TGTGCCAGCAGCCCTGCGGGAACTGAAGCTTTCTTT	CASSPAGTEAFF	TRBJ1-1	TRBV7-9	-	-
TGCAGCGTCAGTTCTAGCGGGAGAGGTTCCTACGAGCAGTACTTC	CSVSSSGRGSYEQYF	TRBJ2-7	TRBV20-1	-	TRBD2
TGCAGTGCGAAGCAGGCGGCAGAGCAGTTCTTC	CSAKQAAEQFF	TRBJ2-1	TRBV20-1	few	-
TGTGCCGTCAGGGACAGGTCGACGAACTATGGCTACACCTTC	CAVRDRSTNYGYTF	TRBJ1-2	TRBV14	many	TRBD1
TGTGCCAGCACCTCCGGCGGGGAAACTGAAGCTTTCTTT	CASTSGGETEAFF	TRBJ1-1	TRBV2	few	-
TGTGCCAGCAGTGAAGCGCGGGGGACGGACACTGAAGCTTTCTTT	CASSEARGTDTEAFF	TRBJ1-1	TRBV2	-	-
TGCGCCAGCAGCCAGGCGGGTCTGAACACTGAAGCTTTCTTT	CASSQAGLNTEAFF	TRBJ1-1	TRBV4-1	many	-
TGCAGTGCTAGAGCCCCTAGCGAATCACCGGAGACCCAGTACTTC	CSARAPSESPETQYF	TRBJ2-5	TRBV20-1	many	-
TGTGCCAGCAGTGAAGGGGGGACTCACACTGAAGCTTTCTTT	CASSEGGTHTEAFF	TRBJ1-1	TRBV11-1	-	-
TGTGCCAGCAGTCAGACCCCCCGGGGAAGTGGGGATACGCAGTATTTT	CASSQTPRGSGDTQYF	TRBJ2-3	TRBV7-8	-	-
TGTGCCAGCAGCCACTATGGGCCAGCGGCCGAGCAGTACTTC	CASSHYGPAAEQYF	TRBJ2-7	TRBV3-1	-	-
TGCAGCGTTGCTGAGACAGGGGTGGCCGGGGAGCTGTTTTTT	CSVAETGVAGELFF	TRBJ2-2	TRBV29-1	many	TRBD1
TGTGCCATCAGGGTCGTAGCGGGAGGTGGAGAGCAGTACTTC	CAIRVVAGGGEQYF	TRBJ2-7	TRBV10-3	many	TRBD2
TGTGCCAGCAGCCCTTTCGTTATTAACACAGATACGCAGTATTTT	CASSPFVINTDTQYF	TRBJ2-3	TRBV3-1	-	-
TGTGCCAGCAGTCCAAGGTCCAGCGGGTACAATGAGCAGTTCTTC	CASSPRSSGYNEQFF	TRBJ2-1	TRBV12-3/TRBV12-4	-	-
TGTGCCAGCAGTGGCGGAGGGTACAATGAGCAGTTCTTC	CASSGGGYNEQFF	TRBJ2-1	TRBV7-3	many	-
TGTGCCACCAGTGATGTACAGGTTTCGGACACCGGGGAGCTGTTTTTT	CATSDVQVSDTGELFF	TRBJ2-2	TRBV24-1	few	-
TGCAGTGCTAGAGATCGATGGACCTCAACCTACGAGCAGTACTTC	CSARDRWTSTYEQYF	TRBJ2-7	TRBV20-1	many	-
TGTGCCAGCAGCTTGGGCCGGGCAGGGCCTACCCTCACAGATACGCAGTATTTT	CASSLGRAGPTLTDTQYF	TRBJ2-3	TRBV5-5	many	-
TGCGCCAGCAGCTCCCTGTCTAGCGGAACCTACGAGCAGTACTTC	CASSSLSSGTYEQYF	TRBJ2-7	TRBV5-1	many	TRBD2
TGCGCCAGCAGCCAAGGACAGACTATCTACGAGCAGTACTTC	CASSQGQTIYEQYF	TRBJ2-7	TRBV4-1	many	-
TGTGCCAGCACCCTCCTGGGGGGGGGCACTGAAGCTTTCTTT	CASTLLGGGTEAFF	TRBJ1-1	TRBV28	many	-
TGTGCCAGCAGCTTGGGTGCCGGAGATACGCAGTATTTT	CASSLGAGDTQYF	TRBJ2-3	TRBV7-8	few	-
TGCGCCAGCAGCTTGGAGCAGGGGGCAGGAGATACGCAGTATTTT	CASSLEQGAGDTQYF	TRBJ2-3	TRBV5-1	many	TRBD1
TGTGCCAGCAGCTTAGCGTACAGGGGCGCCAGCACTGAAGCTTTCTTT	CASSLAYRGASTEAFF	TRBJ1-1	TRBV7-2	many	TRBD1
TGTGCCAGTAGTATAACAGGGGGCCGGTTGGGATACGAGCAGTACTTC	CASSITGGRLGYEQYF	TRBJ2-7	TRBV19	-	TRBD1
TGTGCCAGCAGCTTAGAGGACAGGGTGGGCACTGAAGCTTTCTTT	CASSLEDRVGTEAFF	TRBJ1-1	TRBV7-6	many	TRBD1
TGCGCCAGCAGCTTGGATCGGGGGGACGCCGGGGAGCTGTTTTTT	CASSLDRGDAGELFF	TRBJ2-2	TRBV5-1	many	TRBD2
TGTGCCAGCACCTTGGGGGTCTCCTACAATGAGCAGTTCTTC	CASTLGVSYNEQFF	TRBJ2-1	TRBV12-3/TRBV12-4	many	-
TGCGCCAGCAGCTTGGCGGGCAGCTCAGATCAGCCCCAGCATTTT	CASSLAGSSDQPQHF	TRBJ1-5	TRBV5-1	-	-
TGTGCCAGCTCCCTCGCGGTAGCGGGAGGTGCGAATGAGCAGTTCTTC	CASSLAVAGGANEQFF	TRBJ2-1	TRBV18	-	TRBD2
TGTGCCAGCAGCCTTGGGCTTTATGGCTACACCTTC	CASSLGLYGYTF	TRBJ1-2	TRBV7-9	many	-
TGCAGCGTTGGGGACGGATACTCCTACGAGCAGTACTTC	CSVGDGYSYEQYF	TRBJ2-7	TRBV29-1	many	-
TGTGCCAGCAGCACCCAAAATCGCCCCCTGACCTACAATGAGCAGTTCTTC	CASSTQNRPLTYNEQFF	TRBJ2-1	TRBV7-9	many	-
TGCAGTGCCAGGGGTCCCGCGAACACCGGGGAGCTGTTTTTT	CSARGPANTGELFF	TRBJ2-2	TRBV20-1	many	-
TGCGCCAGCAGCTTGGGGTCAGGCCTCCAAGAGACCCAGTACTTC	CASSLGSGLQETQYF	TRBJ2-5	TRBV5-1	-	-
TGCGCCAGCAGCTTGACACTAGCGGGAGGGAATGAGCAGTTCTTC	CASSLTLAGGNEQFF	TRBJ2-1	TRBV5-1	few	TRBD2
TGTGCCAGCAGCTTCCTAGCGCGGCAAGAGACCCAGTACTTC	CASSFLARQETQYF	TRBJ2-5	TRBV7-2	medium-sized	-
TGTGCCAGCAGGGGACGGCAAGAGACCCAGTACTTC	CASRGRQETQYF	TRBJ2-5	TRBV2	medium-sized	-
TGCAGTGCCACTTCGACTAGCGGGAGTGGTATCTCCTACGAGCAGTACTTC	CSATSTSGSGISYEQYF	TRBJ2-7	TRBV20-1	few	TRBD2
TGCGCCAGCAGCTGGACAGGGGTGGGGTATGGCTACACCTTC	CASSWTGVGYGYTF	TRBJ1-2	TRBV4-1	many	TRBD1